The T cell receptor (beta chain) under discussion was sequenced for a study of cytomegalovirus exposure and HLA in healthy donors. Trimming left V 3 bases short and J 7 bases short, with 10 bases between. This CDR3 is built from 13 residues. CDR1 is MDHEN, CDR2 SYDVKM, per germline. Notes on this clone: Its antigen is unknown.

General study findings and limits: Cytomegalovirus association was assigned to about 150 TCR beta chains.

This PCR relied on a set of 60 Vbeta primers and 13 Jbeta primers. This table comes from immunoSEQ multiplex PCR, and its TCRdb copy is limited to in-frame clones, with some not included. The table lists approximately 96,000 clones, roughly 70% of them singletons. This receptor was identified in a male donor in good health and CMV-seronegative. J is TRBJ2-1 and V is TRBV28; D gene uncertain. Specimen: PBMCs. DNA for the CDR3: TGTGCCAGCAGTTTGCCCAGGTGGAATGAGCAGTTCTTC. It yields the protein CASSLPRWNEQFF. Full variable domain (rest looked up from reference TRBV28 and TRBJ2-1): DVKVTQSSRYLVKRTGEKVFLECVQDMDHENMFWYRQDPGLGLRLIYFSYDVKMKEKGDIPEGYSVSREKKERFSLILESASTNQTSMYLCASSLPRWNEQFFGPGTRLTVL.